Detailed here is one T cell receptor beta chain. What it binds is not known. Every patient had mismatch repair deficiency by PCR or immunohistochemistry. This specimen belongs to a study of PD-1 blockade in mismatch repair-deficient tumors. Background on the study: All were previously treated, progressing patients with about 12 mismatch repair-deficient cancer types. Overall study findings and caveats: Tumor-resident clones, often undetectable pretreatment in blood, expanded then contracted after pembrolizumab.

The germline V gene encodes CDR1 MNHEY and CDR2 SVGAGI. Trimming shortened V by 0 bases and J by 1 base, and 5 bases separated the two germline ends. The CDR3 has 14 amino acids. The protocol was immunoSEQ multiplex PCR, while the TCRdb copy is restricted to in-frame clones and leaves out a portion. This sample has 100,000 to 150,000 clones, with about 86% found just once. The sequence was obtained from an adult with mismatch repair-deficient cancer. The rearrangement joins TRBV6-5 to TRBJ2-3; no clear D gene. The sample was peripheral blood, taken 44 weeks after starting pembrolizumab. The CDR3, as DNA: TGTGCCAGCAGTTACTCTCCTCGCACAGATACGCAGTATTTT. It specifies CASSYSPRTDTQYF.